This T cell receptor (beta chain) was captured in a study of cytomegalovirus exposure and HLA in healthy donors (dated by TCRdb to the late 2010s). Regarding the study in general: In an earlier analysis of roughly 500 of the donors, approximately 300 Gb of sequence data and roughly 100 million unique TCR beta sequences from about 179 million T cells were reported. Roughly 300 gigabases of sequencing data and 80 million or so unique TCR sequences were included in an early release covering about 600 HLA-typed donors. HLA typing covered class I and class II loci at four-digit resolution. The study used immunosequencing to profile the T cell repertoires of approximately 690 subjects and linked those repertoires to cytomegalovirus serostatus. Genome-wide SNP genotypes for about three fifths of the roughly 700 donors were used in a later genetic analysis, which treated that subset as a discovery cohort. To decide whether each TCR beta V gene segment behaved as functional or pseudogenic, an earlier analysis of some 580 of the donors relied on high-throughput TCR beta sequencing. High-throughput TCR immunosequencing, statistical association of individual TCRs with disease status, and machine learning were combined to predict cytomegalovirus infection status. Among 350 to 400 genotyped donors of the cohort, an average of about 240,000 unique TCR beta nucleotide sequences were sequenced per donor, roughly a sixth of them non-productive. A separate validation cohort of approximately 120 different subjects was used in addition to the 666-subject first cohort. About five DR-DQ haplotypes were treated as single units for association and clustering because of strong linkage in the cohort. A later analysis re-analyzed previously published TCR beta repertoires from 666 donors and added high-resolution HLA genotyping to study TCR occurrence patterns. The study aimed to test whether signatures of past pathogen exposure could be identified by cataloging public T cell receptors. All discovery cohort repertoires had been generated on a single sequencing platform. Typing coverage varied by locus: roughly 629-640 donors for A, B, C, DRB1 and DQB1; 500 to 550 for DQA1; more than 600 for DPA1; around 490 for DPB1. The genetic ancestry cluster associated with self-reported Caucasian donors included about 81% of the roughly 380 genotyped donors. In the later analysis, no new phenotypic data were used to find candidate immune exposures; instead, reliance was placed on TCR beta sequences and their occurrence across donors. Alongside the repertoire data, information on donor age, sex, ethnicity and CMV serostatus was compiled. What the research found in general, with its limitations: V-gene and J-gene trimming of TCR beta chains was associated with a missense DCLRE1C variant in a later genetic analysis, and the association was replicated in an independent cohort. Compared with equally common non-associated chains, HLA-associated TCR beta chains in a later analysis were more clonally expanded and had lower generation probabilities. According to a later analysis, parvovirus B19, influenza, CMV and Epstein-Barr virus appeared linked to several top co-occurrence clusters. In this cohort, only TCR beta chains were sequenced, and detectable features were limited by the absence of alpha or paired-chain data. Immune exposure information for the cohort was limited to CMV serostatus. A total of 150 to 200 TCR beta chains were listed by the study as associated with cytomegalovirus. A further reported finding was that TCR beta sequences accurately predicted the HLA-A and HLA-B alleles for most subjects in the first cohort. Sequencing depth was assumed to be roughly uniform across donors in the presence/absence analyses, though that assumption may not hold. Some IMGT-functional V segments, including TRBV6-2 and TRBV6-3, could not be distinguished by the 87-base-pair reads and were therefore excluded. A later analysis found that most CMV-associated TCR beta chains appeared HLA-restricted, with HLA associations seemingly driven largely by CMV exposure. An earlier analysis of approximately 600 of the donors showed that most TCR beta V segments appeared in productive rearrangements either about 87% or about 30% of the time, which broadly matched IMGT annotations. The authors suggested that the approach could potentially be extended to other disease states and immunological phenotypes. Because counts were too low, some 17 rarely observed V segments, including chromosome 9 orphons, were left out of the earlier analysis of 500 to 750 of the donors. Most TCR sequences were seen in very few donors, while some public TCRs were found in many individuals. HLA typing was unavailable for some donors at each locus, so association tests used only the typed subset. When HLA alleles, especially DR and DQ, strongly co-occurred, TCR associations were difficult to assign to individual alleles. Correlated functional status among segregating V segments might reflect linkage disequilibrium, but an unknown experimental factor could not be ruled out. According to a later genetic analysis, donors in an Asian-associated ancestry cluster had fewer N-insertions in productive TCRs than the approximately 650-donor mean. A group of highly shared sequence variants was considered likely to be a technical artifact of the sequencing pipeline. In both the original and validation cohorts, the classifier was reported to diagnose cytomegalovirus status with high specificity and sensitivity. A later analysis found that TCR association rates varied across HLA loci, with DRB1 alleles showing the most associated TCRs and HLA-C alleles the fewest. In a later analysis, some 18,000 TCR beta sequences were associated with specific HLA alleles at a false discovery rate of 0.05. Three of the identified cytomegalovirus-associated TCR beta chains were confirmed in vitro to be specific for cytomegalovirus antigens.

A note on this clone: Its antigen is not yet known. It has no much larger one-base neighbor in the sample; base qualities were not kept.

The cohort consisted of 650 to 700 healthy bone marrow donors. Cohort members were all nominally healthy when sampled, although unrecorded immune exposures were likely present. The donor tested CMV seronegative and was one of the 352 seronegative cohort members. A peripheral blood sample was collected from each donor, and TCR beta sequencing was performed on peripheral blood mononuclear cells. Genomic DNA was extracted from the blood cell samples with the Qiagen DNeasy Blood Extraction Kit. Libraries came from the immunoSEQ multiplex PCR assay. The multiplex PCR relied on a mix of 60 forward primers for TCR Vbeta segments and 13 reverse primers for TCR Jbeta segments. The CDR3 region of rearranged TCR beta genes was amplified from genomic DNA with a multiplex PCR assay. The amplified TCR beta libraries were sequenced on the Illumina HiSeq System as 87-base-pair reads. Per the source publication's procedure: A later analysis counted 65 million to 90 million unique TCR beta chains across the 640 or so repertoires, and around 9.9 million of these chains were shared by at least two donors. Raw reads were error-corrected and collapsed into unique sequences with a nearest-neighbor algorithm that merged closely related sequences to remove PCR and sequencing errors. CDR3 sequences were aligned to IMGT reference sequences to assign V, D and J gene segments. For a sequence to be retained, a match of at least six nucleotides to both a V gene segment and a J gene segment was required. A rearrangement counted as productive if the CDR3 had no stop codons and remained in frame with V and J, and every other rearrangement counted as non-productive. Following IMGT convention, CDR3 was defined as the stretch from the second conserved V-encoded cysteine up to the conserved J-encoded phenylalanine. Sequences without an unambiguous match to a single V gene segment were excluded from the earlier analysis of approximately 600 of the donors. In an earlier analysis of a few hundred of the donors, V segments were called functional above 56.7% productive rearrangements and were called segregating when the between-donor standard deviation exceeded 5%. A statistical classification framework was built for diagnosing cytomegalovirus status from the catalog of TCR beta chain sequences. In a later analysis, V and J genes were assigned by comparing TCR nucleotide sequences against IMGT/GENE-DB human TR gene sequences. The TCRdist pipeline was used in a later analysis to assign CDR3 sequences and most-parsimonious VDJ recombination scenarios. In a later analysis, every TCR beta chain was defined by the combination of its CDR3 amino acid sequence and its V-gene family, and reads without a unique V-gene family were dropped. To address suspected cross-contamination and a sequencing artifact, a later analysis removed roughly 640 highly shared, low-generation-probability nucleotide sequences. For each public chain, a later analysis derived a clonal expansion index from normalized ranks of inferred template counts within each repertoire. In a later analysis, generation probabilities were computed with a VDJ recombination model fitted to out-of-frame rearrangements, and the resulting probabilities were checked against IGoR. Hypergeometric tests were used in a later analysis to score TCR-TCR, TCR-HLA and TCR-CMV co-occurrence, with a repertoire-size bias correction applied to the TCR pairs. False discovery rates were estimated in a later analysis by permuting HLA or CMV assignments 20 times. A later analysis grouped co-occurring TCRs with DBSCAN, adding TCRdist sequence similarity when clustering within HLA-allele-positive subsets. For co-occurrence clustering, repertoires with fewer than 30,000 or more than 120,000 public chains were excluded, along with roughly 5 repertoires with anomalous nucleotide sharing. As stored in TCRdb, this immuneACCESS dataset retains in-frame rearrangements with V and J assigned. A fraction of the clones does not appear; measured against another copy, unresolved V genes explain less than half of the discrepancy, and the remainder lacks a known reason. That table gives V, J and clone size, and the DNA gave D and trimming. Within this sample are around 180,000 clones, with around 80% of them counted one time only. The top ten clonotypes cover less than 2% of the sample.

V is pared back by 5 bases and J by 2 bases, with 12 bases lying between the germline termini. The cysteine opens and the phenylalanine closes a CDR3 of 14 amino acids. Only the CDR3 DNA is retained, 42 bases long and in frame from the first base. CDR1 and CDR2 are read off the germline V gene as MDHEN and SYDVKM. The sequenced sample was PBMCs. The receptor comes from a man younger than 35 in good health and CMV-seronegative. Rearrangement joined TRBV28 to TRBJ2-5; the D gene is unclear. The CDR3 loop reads CASSPIGRQETQYF. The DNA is TGTGCCAGCAGTCCCATTGGGCGTCAAGAGACCCAGTACTTC.